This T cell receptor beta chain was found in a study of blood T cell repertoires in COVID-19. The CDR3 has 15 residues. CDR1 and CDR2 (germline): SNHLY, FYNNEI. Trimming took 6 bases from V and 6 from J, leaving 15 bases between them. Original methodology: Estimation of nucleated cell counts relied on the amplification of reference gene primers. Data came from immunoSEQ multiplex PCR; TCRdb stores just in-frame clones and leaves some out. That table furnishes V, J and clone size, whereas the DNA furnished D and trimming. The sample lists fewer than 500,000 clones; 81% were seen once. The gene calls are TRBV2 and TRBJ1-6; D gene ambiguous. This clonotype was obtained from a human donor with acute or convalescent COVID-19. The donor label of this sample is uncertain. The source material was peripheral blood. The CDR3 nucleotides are TGTGCCAGCAGCCTCTCGAGGGAGACTAATTCACCCCTCCACTTT. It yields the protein CASSLSRETNSPLHF.